The present entry profiles one TCR beta chain with its context. CDR3 size: 16 residues. In germline, CDR1 is LGHNA, CDR2 YNFKEQ. J gave up 4 bases and V 0 bases, and 8 bases lay outside the gene matches. The data are from a study of technical replicates of blood from several donors. Assay used: immunoSEQ multiplex PCR; TCRdb lists only in-frame clones, some missing. The sample consists of over 70,000 clones, approximately 97% of them appearing once. The receptor was isolated from a human donor in good health. J is TRBJ2-7 and V is TRBV4-2; 8 bases fit TRBD1. Specimen: T cells isolated from PBMCs. This chain's CDR3 is CASSQDRGRGRYEQYF. The CDR3 DNA reads TGTGCCAGCAGCCAAGATCGCGGCAGGGGGCGGTACGAGCAGTACTTC.